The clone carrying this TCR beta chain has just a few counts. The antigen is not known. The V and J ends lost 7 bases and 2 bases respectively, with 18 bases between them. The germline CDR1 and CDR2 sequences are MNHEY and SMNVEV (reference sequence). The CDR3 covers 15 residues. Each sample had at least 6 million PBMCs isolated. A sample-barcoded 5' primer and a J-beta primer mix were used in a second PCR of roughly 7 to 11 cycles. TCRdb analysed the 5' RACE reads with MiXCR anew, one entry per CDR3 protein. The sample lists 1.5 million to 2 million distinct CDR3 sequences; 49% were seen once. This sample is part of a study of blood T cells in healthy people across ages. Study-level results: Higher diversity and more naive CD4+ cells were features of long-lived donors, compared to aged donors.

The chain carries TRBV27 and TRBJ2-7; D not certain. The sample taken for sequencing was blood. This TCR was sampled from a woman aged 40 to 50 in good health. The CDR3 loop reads CASKSWAGMTYEQYF. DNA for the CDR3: TGTGCCAGCAAATCCTGGGCAGGTATGACCTACGAGCAGTACTTC.